This T cell receptor beta chain was sequenced in a study of blood T cell repertoires in COVID-19 (dated by TCRdb to the early 2020s). With regard to the full study: Samples from collaborators originated in the United States, Italy and Spain and spanned both the acute and convalescent phases of COVID-19. The prospective study material was composed of cDNA or gDNA derived from T cells, B-cell-depleted T cells, or PBMCs. The dataset comprised deeply sampled blood TCRbeta repertoires from subjects exposed to, actively infected with, or recovered from COVID-19. A freely available public database, intended as a resource for researchers studying the immune response to SARS-CoV-2, is where the repertoires were released. Samples were obtained from the ongoing ImmuneRACE study (first 160 participants) and from 1,254 subjects provided by 6 global collaborators. Sample metadata almost always included a de-identified subject ID, COVID-19 status, age in years and sex. Where HLA class I and class II types were available, the types were taken from metadata supplied by the sample provider, not from assay-based typing.

Each collaborating institution followed its own protocols to collect whole blood in K2EDTA tubes. For TCRbeta analysis, collaborators shipped samples in one of three forms: frozen whole blood, isolated PBMCs, or DNA extracted from either of those sample types. Study-wide findings and limitations: How much clinical and demographic metadata was included differed by source and by participant, and the metadata was provided uncurated.

TCRbeta CDR3 regions were amplified from genomic DNA by means of the immunoSEQ Assay, a bias-controlled multiplex PCR. Per the source publication's procedure: The number of nucleated cells in each sample was estimated from the amplification of reference gene primers within the assay. Sequence reads were collapsed and filtered to measure the absolute abundance of every unique TCRbeta CDR3 rearrangement. For each sample, productive Simpson clonality was calculated by taking the square root of Simpson's diversity index across productive rearrangements. Here the immuneACCESS table is served through TCRdb, limited to in-frame sequences with V and J called. Missing clones are a known gap in these copies; in checked studies unresolved V genes cover under half, and the rest lacks a known reason. The V and J calls and the clone size are those of that table, but D and trimming were determined from the DNA. The sample contains tens of thousands of clones, 80% to 85% of them found a single time. The leading ten clones occupy under 30% of the sample.

As regards this clone: What this receptor recognizes is not known. Base qualities are not at hand, and no much larger clone is one base apart.

The germline ends are 16 bases apart after V is trimmed by 5 bases and J by 6 bases. The cysteine opens and the phenylalanine closes a CDR3 of 15 amino acids. Only the CDR3 DNA is retained, 45 bases long and in frame from the first base. CDR1 is given as MNHEY and CDR2 as SMNVEV, both from the germline V gene (reference sequence). The chain is assembled from TRBV27 and TRBJ2-2; a tentative D call is TRBD1 (6 bases match). Sequencing was done on a sample of peripheral blood. This sequence originates from a human donor in a cohort sampled during active COVID-19. The CDR3 sequence is CASSLLTGLAGELFF. The bases are TGTGCCAGCAGTCTACTCACAGGGTTGGCCGGGGAGCTGTTTTTT.